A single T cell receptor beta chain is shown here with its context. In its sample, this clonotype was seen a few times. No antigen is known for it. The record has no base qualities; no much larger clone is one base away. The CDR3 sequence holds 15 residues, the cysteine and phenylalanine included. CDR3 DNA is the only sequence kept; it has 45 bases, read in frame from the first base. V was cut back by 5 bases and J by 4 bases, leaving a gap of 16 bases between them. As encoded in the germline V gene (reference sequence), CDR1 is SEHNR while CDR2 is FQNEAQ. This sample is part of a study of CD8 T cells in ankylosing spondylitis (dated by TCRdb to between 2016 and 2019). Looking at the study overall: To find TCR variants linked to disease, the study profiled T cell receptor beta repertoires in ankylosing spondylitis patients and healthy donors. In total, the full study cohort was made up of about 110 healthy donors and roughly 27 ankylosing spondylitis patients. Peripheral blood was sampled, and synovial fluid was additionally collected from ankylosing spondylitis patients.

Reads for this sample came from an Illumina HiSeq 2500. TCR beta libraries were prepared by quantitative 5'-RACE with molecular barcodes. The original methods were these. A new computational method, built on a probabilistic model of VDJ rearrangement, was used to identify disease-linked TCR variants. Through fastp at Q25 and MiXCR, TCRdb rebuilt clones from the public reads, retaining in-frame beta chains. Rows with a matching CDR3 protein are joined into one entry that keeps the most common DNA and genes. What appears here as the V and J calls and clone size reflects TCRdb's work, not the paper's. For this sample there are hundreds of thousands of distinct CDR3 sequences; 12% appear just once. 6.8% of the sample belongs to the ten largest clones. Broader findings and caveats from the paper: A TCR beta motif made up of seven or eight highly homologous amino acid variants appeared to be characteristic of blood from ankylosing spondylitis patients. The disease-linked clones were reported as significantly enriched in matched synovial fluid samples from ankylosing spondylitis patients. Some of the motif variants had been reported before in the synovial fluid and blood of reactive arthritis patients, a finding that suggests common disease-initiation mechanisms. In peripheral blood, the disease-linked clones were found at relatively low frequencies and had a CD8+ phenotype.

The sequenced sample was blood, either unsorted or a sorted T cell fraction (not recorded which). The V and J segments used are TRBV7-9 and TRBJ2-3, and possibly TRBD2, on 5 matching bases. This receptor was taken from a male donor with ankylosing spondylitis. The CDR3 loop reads CASSAGASRADTQYF. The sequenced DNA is TGTGCCAGCAGCGCTGGAGCGTCGAGGGCAGATACGCAGTATTTT. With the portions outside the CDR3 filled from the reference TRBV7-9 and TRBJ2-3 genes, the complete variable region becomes DTGVSQNPRHKITKRGQNVTFRCDPISEHNRLYWYRQTLGQGPEFLTYFQNEAQLEKSRLLSDRFSAERPKGSFSTLEIQRTEQGDSAMYLCASSAGASRADTQYFGPGTRLTVL.